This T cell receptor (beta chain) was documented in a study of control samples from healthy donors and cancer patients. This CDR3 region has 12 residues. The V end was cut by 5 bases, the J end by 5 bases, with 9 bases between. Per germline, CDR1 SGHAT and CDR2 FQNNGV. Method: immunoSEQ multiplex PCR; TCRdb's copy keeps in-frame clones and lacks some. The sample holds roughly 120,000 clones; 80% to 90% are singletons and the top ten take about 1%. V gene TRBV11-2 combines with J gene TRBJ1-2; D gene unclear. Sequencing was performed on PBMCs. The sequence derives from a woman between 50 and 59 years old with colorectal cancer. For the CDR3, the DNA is TGTGCCAGCAGCCGTGGGGAGTATGGCTACACCTTC. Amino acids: CASSRGEYGYTF.